This T cell receptor beta chain was observed in a study of identical twins (dated by TCRdb to the mid-2010s). For the study in its entirety: The study deep-sequenced TCR alpha and beta repertoires from monozygotic twins, unrelated adults of various ages and cord blood to test whether fetal clonotypes persist. To rule out contamination, replicate twin experiments were performed at different times with different library preparation protocols.

The trim is 4 bases for V and 10 bases for J, with a gap of 12 bases between the germline ends. The germline V gene (reference sequence) provides CDR1 SGHKS and CDR2 YYEKEE. CDR3 length: 12 amino acids, cysteine to phenylalanine. The retained sequence is limited to the CDR3, 36 bases, with the frame set at the first base. Every donor was a healthy Caucasian. Three pairs of female monozygotic twins, all aged about 18 to 30 years, made up the twin cohort. The RNA used for TCR libraries was isolated from peripheral blood mononuclear cells. This clonotype was seen only a few times. Its antigen is currently not known. Base-call qualities are not available, and no considerably larger clone is one nucleotide away. The method was 5' RACE. Sequencing was carried out with an Illumina HiSeq 2000. Template switching introduced a universal primer binding site; the final cDNA contained a unique molecular identifier, enabling accurate counting of TCR cDNA molecules. Specific primers in the conserved constant-segment region were used to synthesize first-strand cDNA for TCR alpha and beta chains. To control for contamination, each cDNA library was double barcoded with a SMART-Mk sample barcode plus Illumina barcodes. Two successive PCR steps introduced TruSeq adapter sequences along with Illumina sample barcodes. The Illumina HiSeq platform was used with custom primers to sequence TCR alpha and beta cDNA libraries. In the original analysis: MiGEC was used to process raw reads and extract unique molecular identifiers, and MiXCR was used to find CDR3 positions. For each individual, recombination models were inferred using an EM algorithm with the repgenHMM and IGoR tools. The analysis of shared clonotypes was done with the tcR package in R, with sharing normalized by the product of cloneset sizes. Out-of-frame nonproductive sequences were analyzed to study raw recombination free of thymic and clonal selection effects. The raw public reads went through TCRdb reprocessing: fastp at Q25, MiXCR clone calling, in-frame beta chains kept. One record per CDR3 amino acid sequence lists the most common genes and DNA. TCRdb's processing, not the authors' own work, is the source of the V and J calls. The sample profile shows 550,000 to 700,000 distinct CDR3 sequences; around 20% of them were found once. In total, the top ten clones hold roughly 4% of the sample.

General conclusions and limits of the study: Conclusions relied on cross-sectional statistical analysis, since the same donors could not be followed over many years. A weaker excess of twin sharing was found in beta out-of-frame sequences because the signal-to-noise ratio was lowered by fewer shared sequences. Abundant cord blood beta clonotypes carried fewer insertions; young adult naive repertoires showed a weaker similar trend, while memory repertoires showed none. Invariant T cells such as MAIT and iNKT could partly confound zero-insertion analyses, although diverse VJ usage argued against such confounding for most clonotypes. Recombination models systematically underestimated out-of-frame TCR alpha sharing in monozygotic twins but agreed with sharing between unrelated individuals. Compared with coincidental sharing between unrelated individuals, an excess of low generation-probability sequences was observed among out-of-frame TCR alpha sequences shared between twins.

In addition, the sample was reused for a study of T cells expressing NK-cell markers. The second study's authors report: In sorted CD3+CD56+NKG2C+, CD3+CD56+NKG2C- and CD3+CD56-NKG2C+ T-cell subsets from 7 to 9 donors, TCR beta-chain repertoires were profiled. Of the eight sequenced donors, seven were found to be HCMV-seropositive and one was found to be HCMV-seronegative. To restrict sorting to alphabetaTCR-expressing T cells, an anti-gammadeltaTCR antibody was added in several experiments. In over 5 donors, the dominant CD3+CD56+NKG2C+ clonotypes were among the top 10 CD8+ clonotypes and accounted for about 1.0-7.5% of CD8+ T cells. Those dominant clonotypes were again the most abundant among CD3+CD56-NKG2C+ cells in a few donors, at roughly 25-60.1%. Whether the expanded NKG2C-expressing T cell clones were specific for HCMV antigens remained unclear. All eight donors whose samples were sequenced were randomly selected healthy volunteers, three of them men and five women. HCMV-specific IgG was detected in serum with a commercial ELISA kit to determine HCMV serostatus. For five or six donors, unsorted PBMC were also used to sequence bulk peripheral blood T-cell repertoires. MIGEC was used to demultiplex reads and group the reads by UMI, and MiTCR was used to assemble and quantify clonotypes. To exclude erroneous sequences, any TCR cDNA sequence not supported by at least two reads was discarded. The tcR package was used for downstream repertoire analysis, and clonotypes were matched between fractions using CDR3 nucleotide sequence together with V segment. VDJmatch was used to annotate antigen specificity against VDJdb, with one amino acid substitution in CDR3 allowed.

The specimen sequenced was PBMCs. Recombination connected TRBV5-5 to TRBJ2-1; tentative D gene TRBD2, with 5 bases matching. This receptor was identified in a woman under 30 in good health. In nucleotide form, the sequence is TGTGCCAGCAGCCCGGTGGACTCCGAGCAGTTCTTC. This sequence encodes CASSPVDSEQFF.